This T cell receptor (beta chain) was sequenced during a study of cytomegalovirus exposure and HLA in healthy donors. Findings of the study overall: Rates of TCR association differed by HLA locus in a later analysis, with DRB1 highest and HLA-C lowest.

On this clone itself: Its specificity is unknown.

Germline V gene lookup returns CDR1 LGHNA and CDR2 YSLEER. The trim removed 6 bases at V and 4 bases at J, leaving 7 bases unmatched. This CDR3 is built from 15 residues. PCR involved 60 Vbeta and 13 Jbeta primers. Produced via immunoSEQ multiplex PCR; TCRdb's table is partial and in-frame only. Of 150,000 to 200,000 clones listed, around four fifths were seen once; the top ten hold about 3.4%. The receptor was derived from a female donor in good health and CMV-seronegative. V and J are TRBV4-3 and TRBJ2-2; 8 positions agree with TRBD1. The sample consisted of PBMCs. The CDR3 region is CASSQNRGTTGELFF. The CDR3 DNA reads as TGCGCCAGCAGTCAAAACAGGGGGACCACCGGGGAGCTGTTTTTT.